The 28 T cell receptor beta chains given below trace back to one sample, sequenced in a study of immune heterogeneity within non-small cell lung tumors. Per sample, 450 to 600 ng of bulk tumor genomic DNA was the template used. Biopsies that were spaced far apart were taken, several per primary tumor, during surgery. Patients had untreated, newly diagnosed non-small cell lung cancer and underwent curative surgery. Multiplex PCR was performed with 32 V and 13 J primers, and it amplified TCR beta CDR3. TCRdb itself ran the multiplex PCR reads through MiXCR, one entry per CDR3 protein. The data contain over 12,000 distinct CDR3 sequences, 28% of them singletons. The sample consisted of lung tumor tissue. Source of these receptors: a man aged 35 to 55 with non-small cell lung cancer.

This clonotype came up a few times. CDR3 DNA sequence: TGTGCCAGCAGCAAAGGACCCTACCGAGAGCAGTTCTTC. As protein: CASSKGPYREQFF. The chain joins TRBV14 to TRBJ2-1; D gene ambiguous. The V gene lost 5 bases and the J gene lost 10 bases, with 15 bases spanning the gap. Germline CDR1 is SGHDN and CDR2 is FVKESK. The CDR3 spans 13 residues.

The gene calls are TRBV4-3 and TRBJ2-6, with TRBD1 as a possible D gene (5 bases). The CDR3 consists of 15 residues. Germline V lookup: CDR1 LGHNA, CDR2 YSLEER. Trimming took 1 base from V and 4 from J, leaving 8 bases between them. For the CDR3, the DNA is TGCGCCAGCAGCCAAGCAGGGTTCGGGGCCAACGTCCTGACTTTC. The encoded protein is CASSQAGFGANVLTF.

V usage is TRBV24-1 and J usage is TRBJ2-5, with D perhaps TRBD2 (6 bases). This CDR3 is 16 amino acids long. V was trimmed by 4 bases and J by 4 bases, leaving 18 bases between them. CDR1 is KGHDR, CDR2 SFDVKD, per germline. The DNA of the CDR3 is TGTGCCACCAGTGACACAAGAGGGTCGGAGGGAGAGACCCAGTACTTC. Amino acid sequence: CATSDTRGSEGETQYF.

This clonotype is medium-sized by share. Here the CDR3 reads CASSLNRGGNYGYTF. The CDR3 DNA reads TGTGCCAGCAGCCTAAACAGGGGTGGAAACTATGGCTACACCTTC. J is TRBJ1-2 and V is TRBV13, with TRBD1 matching 7 bases. V lost 5 bases to trimming and J lost 2 bases; unmatched junction nucleotides: 8. Germline assignment: CDR1 PRHDT and CDR2 FYEKMQ (reference sequence). The CDR3 is made up of 15 amino acids.

The table lists this clonotype with a few counts. The chain joins TRBV19 to TRBJ1-6; D unresolved. The V gene's germline CDR1 is LNHDA and CDR2 SQIVND (reference sequence). This CDR3 comprises 21 residues. The germline V and J ends were trimmed by 5 bases and 0 bases, with 26 bases remaining between them. Written as DNA, the CDR3 is TGTGCCAGTAGTTTTTCCCTGGTTGGAGGCGACCTCAGCTCCTATAATTCACCCCTCCACTTT. The encoded protein is CASSFSLVGGDLSSYNSPLHF.

Many counts were recorded for this clonotype. This chain connects TRBV24-1 to TRBJ1-2; D ambiguous. The CDR3 totals 11 residues. Trimming removed 5 bases from V and 4 bases from J, with 4 bases in between. Germline CDR1 reads KGHDR; CDR2 reads SFDVKD. The CDR3 nucleotides are TGTGCCACCAGTGGGGGCTATGGCTACACCTTC. It encodes CATSGGYGYTF.

This clonotype showed up many times. The chain employs TRBV28 and TRBJ1-1, with D hard to call. This CDR3 contains 15 residues. Trimming removed 4 bases at V and 0 bases at J, with 12 bases between. Germline values: CDR1 MDHEN, CDR2 SYDVKM. CDR3 sequence reads: CASSSPGALNTEAFF. The CDR3 nucleotides read TGTGCCAGCAGTTCACCGGGAGCTTTGAACACTGAAGCTTTCTTT.

This clonotype was counted at least ten times. This rearrangement joins TRBV20-1 to TRBJ1-2, with D possibly being TRBD1 (5 bases). Germline V gene sequence: CDR1 DFQATT, CDR2 SNEGSKA (reference sequence). V lost 3 bases and J lost 1, with 9 bases in between. This CDR3 comprises 13 residues. The CDR3 DNA sequence: TGCAGTGCTAGTTCAGGGATTAACTATGGCTACACCTTC. Its protein product is CSASSGINYGYTF.

As to this clonotype: Given a much more abundant clone one base away, this may be a read error. This chain uses TRBV6-2 or TRBV6-3 with TRBJ1-2; TRBD1 might be the D (6 bases). CDR3 length: 12 amino acids. CDR1 is MNHEY, CDR2 SVGEGT, per germline. Trimming took 6 bases from V and 7 from J, leaving 12 bases between them. The CDR3: CASRVGHRGYTF. In DNA form, the CDR3 reads TGTGCCAGCAGGGTGGGACACCGTGGCTACACCTTC.

This clonotype was observed many times. The chain links TRBV27 to TRBJ2-3; 9 bases line up with TRBD2. The length of the CDR3 is 17 residues. The J segment lost 2 bases and the V segment lost 3 bases, leaving 9 bases of the junction unmatched. Germline V lookup: CDR1 MNHEY, CDR2 SMNVEV (reference sequence). Here the CDR3 reads CASSFFRAGGFTDTQYF. The CDR3 DNA is TGTGCCAGCAGTTTCTTCCGGGCGGGAGGGTTCACAGATACGCAGTATTTT.

A note on this clonotype: A much larger clone sits a single nucleotide away, making a read error possible. The rearrangement links TRBV2 to TRBJ2-6; D ambiguous. This CDR3 region has 18 residues. V lost 10 bases to trimming and J lost 0 bases, with 22 bases between them. From germline, CDR1 is SNHLY and CDR2 FYNNEI. For the CDR3, the DNA is TGTGCCACCAGGCCCCGAACATGGCCCCTCTCTGGGGCCAACGTCCTGACTTTC. Protein product: CATRPRTWPLSGANVLTF.

The sample holds a few counts of this clonotype. The V and J genes are TRBV11-3 and TRBJ2-1; no clear D. CDR1 is SGHNT, CDR2 YENEEA, per germline. This CDR3 contains 12 residues. V dropped 2 bases and J dropped 6 bases, with 5 bases sitting between them. Here the CDR3 DNA reads TGTGCCAGCAGCTTACTGTCCAATGAGCAGTTCTTC. Its protein is CASSLLSNEQFF.

In this sample, this clonotype turned up many times. The CDR3 loop is CSAWTSGMSGANVLTF. In nucleotides, the CDR3 is TGCAGTGCCTGGACTAGCGGGATGTCTGGGGCCAACGTCCTGACTTTC. The J gene is TRBJ2-6, the V gene TRBV20-1, with 12 positions matching TRBD2. The germline CDR1 and CDR2 sequences are DFQATT and SNEGSKA (reference sequence). This CDR3 has 16 residues. With V trimmed by 6 bases and J by 1 base, 4 bases remained unmatched.

This clonotype has at least ten counts. The chain combines TRBV20-1 with TRBJ2-1; D not certain. Trimming removed 5 bases at V and 3 bases at J, with 5 bases between. This CDR3 is 11 amino acids long. Germline CDR1 and CDR2: DFQATT and SNEGSKA (reference sequence). CDR3 region: CSADDYNEQFF. For the CDR3, the DNA is TGCAGTGCTGATGACTACAATGAGCAGTTCTTC.

This clonotype was observed a handful of times. This could be a read error, since a much larger clone is one nucleotide away. The chain combines TRBV19 with TRBJ1-3; 9 nucleotides agree with TRBD1. Germline assignment: CDR1 LNHDA and CDR2 SQIVND (reference sequence). With V trimmed by 7 bases and J by 12 bases, 13 bases remained unmatched. The CDR3 consists of 14 residues. The CDR3 DNA reads TGTGCCAGTATCTACGGACAGGGGTTAGGAGGCATATATTTT. Translated, it gives CASIYGQGLGGIYF.

V and J are TRBV28 and TRBJ2-7; D unresolved. CDR1 and CDR2 from the germline V gene are MDHEN and SYDVKM. The CDR3 is 12 amino acids. V was clipped by 5 bases and J by 4 bases, with 9 bases between them. As DNA, the CDR3 is TGTGCCAGCAGTCCCCACCGATACGAGCAGTACTTC. Amino acids: CASSPHRYEQYF.

This clonotype has only a few counts. This chain connects TRBV20-1 to TRBJ1-4, with D uncertain. Trimming removed 1 base from V and 7 bases from J, with 7 bases in between. In germline, CDR1 is DFQATT, CDR2 SNEGSKA (reference sequence). The CDR3 contains 12 residues. The CDR3, as DNA: TGCAGTGCTAGAGCTCTAGGTGAAAAACTGTTTTTT. Translation gives CSARALGEKLFF.

This chain connects TRBV9 to TRBJ2-5; 12 bases fit TRBD2. The J segment lost 4 bases and the V segment lost 4 bases, leaving 5 bases of the junction unmatched. This CDR3 contains 15 residues. The germline gives CDR1 SGDLS, CDR2 YYNGEE. CDR3 loop: CASSTGTSGRETQYF. CDR3 DNA: TGTGCCAGCAGCACCGGGACTAGCGGGCGAGAGACCCAGTACTTC. Full variable domain (remainder filled in from reference TRBV9 and TRBJ2-5): DSGVTQTPKHLITATGQRVTLRCSPRSGDLSVYWYQQSLDQGLQFLIQYYNGEERAKGNILERFSAQQFPDLHSELNLSSLELGDSALYFCASSTGTSGRETQYFGPGTRLLVL.

There are many counts of this clonotype. CDR3 loop: CASSFGSGRDTQYF. The CDR3, as DNA: TGCGCCAGCAGCTTCGGGAGCGGGAGGGATACGCAGTATTTT. The rearrangement uses TRBV5-1 and TRBJ2-3; TRBD2 agrees at 9 bases. The germline V gene has CDR1 SGHRS and CDR2 YFSETQ. Germline trimming cut 2 bases from V and 6 bases from J; bases unmatched to any gene: 4. CDR3 length: 14 residues.

With respect to this clonotype: A read error is possible here, since a much larger clone lies one base away. The CDR3: CASSINGKTEAFF. DNA for the CDR3: TGTGCCAGTAGTATAAATGGGAAGACTGAAGCTTTCTTT. The chain has TRBV19 and TRBJ1-1; D remains ambiguous. The length of the CDR3 is 13 residues. Trimming removed 2 bases at V and 5 bases at J, with 9 bases between. Germline assignment: CDR1 LNHDA and CDR2 SQIVND (reference sequence). Using reference TRBV19 and TRBJ1-1 for the parts outside the CDR3, the full variable domain is DGGITQSPKYLFRKEGQNVTLSCEQNLNHDAMYWYRQDPGQGLRLIYYSQIVNDFQKGDIAEGYSVSREKKESFPLTVTSAQKNPTAFYLCASSINGKTEAFFGQGTRLTVV.

This clonotype was recorded only once. The V gene is TRBV7-3, the J gene TRBJ2-5; no reliable D call. The CDR3 loop spans 15 amino acids. V lost 0 bases and J 4 bases, leaving 12 bases between the germline ends. Germline V CDR1 and CDR2: SGHTA, FQGTGA. CDR3: CASSLTKTTSETQYF. The CDR3 DNA reads TGTGCCAGCAGCTTAACTAAAACAACCTCAGAGACCCAGTACTTC.

This clonotype is deemed medium-sized. V usage is TRBV11-3 and J usage is TRBJ2-7; D uncertain. The germline V gene has CDR1 SGHNT and CDR2 YENEEA. This CDR3 contains 13 residues. V was trimmed by 5 bases and J by 2 bases, leaving 10 bases between them. The CDR3 DNA reads as TGTGCCAGCAGCGAAGTCACAACCTACGAGCAGTACTTC. The encoded protein is CASSEVTTYEQYF.

To note about this clonotype: Given a much more abundant clone one base away, this may be a read error. The gene calls are TRBV24-1 and TRBJ2-5; weak D call: TRBD1 (7 bases). CDR3 length: 14 residues. Germline CDR1 reads KGHDR; CDR2 reads SFDVKD. CDR3 sequence reads: CVTSLTGRHETQYF. CDR3 sequence (DNA): TGTGTCACCAGCCTGACAGGGAGGCACGAGACCCAGTACTTC.

This clonotype is medium-sized (0.01 to 0.1%) in the sample. V gene TRBV11-3 combines with J gene TRBJ2-1; D possibly uses TRBD1 or TRBD2 (5 bases each). The V gene lost 5 bases and the J gene lost 4 bases, with 15 bases spanning the gap. The V gene's germline CDR1 is SGHNT and CDR2 YENEEA. This CDR3 comprises 15 residues. The CDR3 here is CASSTGTDLYNEQFF. The CDR3 DNA follows: TGTGCCAGCAGCACCGGGACGGACTTATACAATGAGCAGTTCTTC.

About this clonotype: A read error may be the cause here, since a much bigger clone is one base away. The chain joins TRBV12-5 to TRBJ2-6, with D possibly TRBD1 on 5 matching bases. V was pared by 9 bases and J by 0 bases, with 9 bases between. The germline V gene has CDR1 LGHNT and CDR2 FRNRAP. The CDR3 runs 14 residues. The CDR3 sequence: CARGVSSGANVLTF. The CDR3 bases are TGTGCTAGAGGGGTGAGCTCTGGGGCCAACGTCCTGACTTTC.

Remarks on this clonotype: This sequence may be a read error, since a much larger clone differs from it by one base. The chain uses TRBV6-2 or TRBV6-3 and TRBJ2-5; 13 nucleotides match TRBD2. Germline assignment: CDR1 MNHEY and CDR2 SVGEGT. V was pared by 7 bases and J by 5 bases, with 10 bases of the junction left unmatched. The CDR3 totals 16 residues. Here the CDR3 DNA reads TGTGCCAGCACTGCACGCGCGGGACTAGCGGGGGAGACCCAGTACTTC. Encoded protein: CASTARAGLAGETQYF.

This clonotype was seen a few times. This chain joins TRBV7-2 and TRBJ1-4; D gene ambiguous. The CDR3 is made up of 13 amino acids. V was pared by 2 bases and J by 5 bases, with 6 bases between. Germline lookup yields CDR1 SGHTA and CDR2 FQGNSA. The CDR3 region has the DNA TGTGCCAGCAGCTTACAGAGAAATGAAAAACTGTTTTTT. Protein: CASSLQRNEKLFF. The variable domain in full, completed from reference TRBV7-2 and TRBJ1-4, reads GAGVSQSPSNKVTEKGKDVELRCDPISGHTALYWYRQSLGQGLEFLIYFQGNSAPDKSGLPSDRFSAERTGGSVSTLTIQRTQQEDSAVYLCASSLQRNEKLFFGSGTQLSVL.

This clonotype was counted ten times or more. The chain combines TRBV7-8 with TRBJ1-4; 10 bases agree with TRBD1. After removal of 1 base from V and 6 bases from J, the junction contained 8 bases not matched to a gene. The germline CDR1 and CDR2 sequences are SGHVS and FQNEAQ. The CDR3 contains 17 residues. CDR3 sequence (DNA): TGTGCCAGCAGCTTAGACCTGACAGGGGGCGTCGATGAAAAACTGTTTTTT. Its translation: CASSLDLTGGVDEKLFF. Full variable domain (remainder filled in from reference TRBV7-8 and TRBJ1-4): GAGVSQSPRYKVAKRGQDVALRCDPISGHVSLFWYQQALGQGPEFLTYFQNEAQLDKSGLPSDRFFAERPEGSVSTLKIQRTQQEDSAVYLCASSLDLTGGVDEKLFFGSGTQLSVL.